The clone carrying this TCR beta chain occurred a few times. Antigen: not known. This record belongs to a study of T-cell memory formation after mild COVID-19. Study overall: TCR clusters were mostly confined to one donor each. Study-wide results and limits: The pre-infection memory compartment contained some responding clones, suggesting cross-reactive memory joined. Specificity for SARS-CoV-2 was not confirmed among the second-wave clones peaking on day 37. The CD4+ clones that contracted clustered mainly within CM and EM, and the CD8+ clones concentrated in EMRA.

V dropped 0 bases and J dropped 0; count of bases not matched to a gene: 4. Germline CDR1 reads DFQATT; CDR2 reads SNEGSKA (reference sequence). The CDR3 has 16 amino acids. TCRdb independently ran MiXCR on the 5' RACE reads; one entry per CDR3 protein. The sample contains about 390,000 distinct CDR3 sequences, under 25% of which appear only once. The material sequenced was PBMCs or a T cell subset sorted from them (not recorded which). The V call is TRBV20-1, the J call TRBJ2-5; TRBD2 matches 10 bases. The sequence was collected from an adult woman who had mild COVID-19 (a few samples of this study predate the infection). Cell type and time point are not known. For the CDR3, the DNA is TGCAGTGCTAGAGATCACACTAGCGGGGACCAAGAGACCCAGTACTTC. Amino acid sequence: CSARDHTSGDQETQYF.